This TCR beta chain was recovered during a study of CD8+ T cells in alopecia areata. Treatment of the sample: oral pan-JAK inhibitor, 5-10 mg twice daily. Following extraction, RNA underwent reverse transcription to cDNA, which served as the sequencing template. Profiled with immunoSEQ multiplex PCR; TCRdb holds only in-frame clones, not every one. This table has 200,000 to 250,000 clones, under 70% appearing once. The CDR3 is made up of 17 amino acids. CDR1 is SGHRS, CDR2 YFSETQ, per germline. The V and J ends lost 4 bases and 11 bases respectively, with 29 bases between them. The chain combines TRBV5-1 with TRBJ2-3; D possibly matches TRBD1 or TRBD2 (6 bases each). Specimen: CD4+ T cells sorted from blood, collected at approximately week 45, from a patient treated with tofacitinib. The clonotype comes from a human donor with alopecia areata. The CDR3 sequence: CASSPASTGASNRLQYF. The CDR3 region has the DNA TGCGCCAGCAGCCCCGCGTCAACGGGGGCGTCGAACCGGCTGCAGTATTTT.